Listed below are T cell receptor beta chains from one sample, sequenced in a study of T cells in Graves' hyperthyroidism and ophthalmopathy. TCRdb fed the multiplex PCR reads into MiXCR, producing one record per CDR3 protein. The sample contains 480,000 or so distinct CDR3 sequences, 40% to 55% of which appear only once. The sequenced material came from peripheral blood or thyroid tissue (not recorded which). These receptors came from an adult woman with Graves' disease, either hyperthyroidism or ophthalmopathy (not recorded which). CDR3s include the opening cysteine and the closing phenylalanine or tryptophan.

v_gene,CDR3aa
TRBV7-8,CASSWGDRGNTIYF
TRBV10-3,CASKGQGAGELFF
TRBV20-1,CSARISGRLTGELFF
TRBV15,CATSVPGVRETQYF
TRBV25-1,CASSEGVSARTGKERRGGCTF
TRBV7-3,CASSLSVSTYEQYF
TRBV29-1,CSVGAADTQYF
TRBV7-2,CASSPLRANNSPLHF
TRBV7-2,CASSLPLATGELFF
TRBV5-1,CASSFWVTSSYEQYF
TRBV27,CASTLGTSGSPTGELFF
TRBV4-1,CASRAPLRGGSLHF
TRBV6-4,CASIDYRYEQYF
TRBV10-3,CASRLGRVAFF
TRBV5-6,CASTKIGGAHRETQYF
TRBV12-3/TRBV12-4,CASSFATMNQPQHF
TRBV6-5,CASSLLGRTSLYGYTF
TRBV29-1,CSVGDISNQPQHF
TRBV14,CASSPPGDTEAFF
TRBV2,CASSQGLAGETQHF
TRBV20-1,CSAREVGLVAEAFF
TRBV5-5,CASRPDRVNYGYTF
TRBV20-1,CSARVAGRETQYF
TRBV7-9,CASSLVLDEKLFF
TRBV5-1,CASRVQGVGTEAFF
TRBV29-1,CSVSRAGSSYNEQFF
TRBV7-2,CASSFQGLETQYF
TRBV2,CASSERRTTDTQYF
TRBV9,CASSVEARSTEAFF
TRBV10-2,CASSDRDRGGTQYF
TRBV2,CASTEQANEKLFF
TRBV7-2,CASSLAVGQDSPLHF
TRBV5-1,CASSLEGGGTEAFF
TRBV19,CASNEEGQGFNQPQHF
TRBV7-6,CASSIGTAGNTEAFF
TRBV2,CASREDTTDNLFF
TRBV10-3,CAISPGQFLGYTF
TRBV29-1,CSVGSLAGVEQFF
TRBV5-8,CASSFGRVNYGYTF
TRBV2,CASSEVRGNQPQHF
TRBV7-9,CASSLQGTGLTGELFF
TRBV6-5,CASSTRRGQETQYF